This TCR beta chain was sequenced during a study of blood T cells in healthy people across ages. Comment on this clonotype: The antigen remains unidentified.

Alongside a J-beta primer mix, a sample-barcoded 5' primer served in a second PCR lasting 7 to 11 cycles. One entry per CDR3 protein results from TCRdb running MiXCR on the 5' RACE reads. The sample includes about 1.7 million distinct CDR3 sequences, roughly 27% of them seen just once. Germline CDR1 is SGHDN and CDR2 is FVKESK. V lost 3 bases, J lost 5 bases, and 14 bases lay in between. CDR3 length: 16 residues. The study, taken as a whole, reports: The donors' CMV status was not determined, possibly confounding changes in expanded clonotypes. Older age went with lower TCR beta diversity per million T cells, in a roughly linear way. Fewer expanded clones and more diversity marked long-lived versus aged donors.

This clonotype was obtained from a woman aged 25 to 39 in good health. J is TRBJ1-6 and V is TRBV14; tentative D call: TRBD1 (5 bases). Source material: blood. CDR3 amino acids: CASSHRQGLNNSPLHF. CDR3 sequence (DNA): TGTGCCAGCAGCCACCGGCAGGGACTCAATAATTCACCCCTCCACTTT.